Listed here are 30 T cell receptor beta chains from one sample, sequenced in a study of T-cell reconstitution after alpha-beta-depleted transplantation in children. Preparation of the TCRbeta library was carried out with unique molecular identifiers. TCRdb recomputed calls from the PCR reads with MiXCR, one row per CDR3 protein. This sample has 500,000 to 750,000 distinct CDR3 sequences, with around 13% found just once. This sample comprised PBMCs, mostly from graft donor cells, obtained 360 days after TCRalphabeta/CD19-depleted stem cell transplant. Receptors originate from a male patient between 10 and 17 years old who had a stem cell transplant for acute myeloid leukemia, so the T cells may come from the graft donor.

This clonotype is categorized as medium-sized. V usage is TRBV29-1 and J usage is TRBJ2-7; 7 bases are shared with TRBD1. The V gene end was trimmed by 7 bases and the J gene end by 6 bases; junction bases not matched to a gene: 15. The CDR3 length is 14 residues. Germline CDR1 and CDR2: SQVTM and ANQGSEA. Written as DNA, the CDR3 is TGCAGCGCCCGGACAGGCCTTCGGGTGTCCGAGCAGTACTTC. Translated, it gives CSARTGLRVSEQYF.

This clonotype was picked up a small number of times. V is TRBV28 and J is TRBJ1-5; 7 bases match TRBD1. The ends lost 7 bases at V and 1 base at J; junction bases unmatched: 7. The germline CDR1 and CDR2 sequences are MDHEN and SYDVKM. The CDR3 length is 15 residues. The CDR3 sequence: CASKERGPSNQPQHF. CDR3 coding DNA: TGTGCCAGCAAGGAAAGGGGGCCCAGCAATCAGCCCCAGCATTTT.

This clonotype came up a few times. The chain's CDR3 is CASSYGLAGGPTGELFF. For the CDR3, the DNA is TGTGCCAGCAGCTACGGACTAGCGGGAGGGCCCACCGGGGAGCTGTTTTTT. The genes are TRBV7-3 and TRBJ2-2; 15 bases are shared with TRBD2. This CDR3 comprises 17 residues. From germline, CDR1 is SGHTA and CDR2 FQGTGA. V trimming: 4 bases; J trimming: 4 bases; junction bases outside the gene matches: 4.

This clonotype showed up many times. V and J are TRBV5-1 and TRBJ2-2; no clear D. Germline CDR1 SGHRS, CDR2 YFSETQ. The V end lost 1 base, the J end lost 5 bases, and 6 bases lay between the germline ends. The CDR3 consists of 13 residues. The CDR3 sequence is CASSLRYTGELFF. CDR3 nucleotide sequence: TGCGCCAGCAGCTTGCGGTATACCGGGGAGCTGTTTTTT.

Only a few counts were recorded for this clonotype. V gene TRBV7-2 combines with J gene TRBJ2-1, with a possible D match to TRBD1 (6 bases). V lost 1 base to trimming and J lost 10 bases, with 17 bases between them. The V gene's germline CDR1 is SGHTA and CDR2 FQGNSA. The CDR3 is 15 amino acids. In DNA, the CDR3 is TGTGCCAGCAGCTTAGGAGGACAGAGGTCCAACGAGCAGTTCTTC. Protein sequence: CASSLGGQRSNEQFF.

The J gene is TRBJ1-1, the V gene TRBV9; 9 bases are a match to TRBD1. Germline assignment: CDR1 SGDLS and CDR2 YYNGEE. V trimming: 0 bases; J trimming: 8 bases; junction bases outside the gene matches: 2. CDR3 length: 13 residues. CDR3 bases: TGTGCCAGCAGCGTAGAGGGACAGGGAGAAGCTTTCTTT. Its translation: CASSVEGQGEAFF. Drawing the rest from reference TRBV9 and TRBJ1-1, the complete variable domain is DSGVTQTPKHLITATGQRVTLRCSPRSGDLSVYWYQQSLDQGLQFLIQYYNGEERAKGNILERFSAQQFPDLHSELNLSSLELGDSALYFCASSVEGQGEAFFGQGTRLTVV.

This clonotype has a handful of counts. The rearrangement links TRBV29-1 to TRBJ1-1, with 8 positions matching TRBD1. The germline V gene has CDR1 SQVTM and CDR2 ANQGSEA. The V segment lost 7 bases and the J segment 4 bases; nucleotides outside the gene matches: 11. This CDR3 has 14 amino acids. CDR3: CSGGEAGGFTEAFF. The DNA of the CDR3 is TGCAGCGGGGGGGAGGCAGGGGGCTTCACTGAAGCTTTCTTT.

J is TRBJ2-1 and V is TRBV6-5, with 12 bases that match TRBD2. Trimming removed 0 bases from V and 8 bases from J; junction bases left unmatched: 5. The germline V gene has CDR1 MNHEY and CDR2 SVGAGI. CDR3 length: 16 residues. The CDR3 protein is CASSYSRASGRDEQFF. The CDR3, as DNA: TGTGCCAGCAGTTACTCTAGGGCTAGCGGGAGGGATGAGCAGTTCTTC.

This clonotype was seen only a few times. The V and J genes are TRBV4-3 and TRBJ2-3; no reliable D call. Germline CDR1 LGHNA, CDR2 YSLEER. Deletions cut 3 bases from V and 5 bases from J, with 12 bases between. The CDR3 is 14 residues long. The chain's CDR3 is CASSQAVSRDTQYF. The CDR3 DNA follows: TGCGCCAGCAGCCAGGCGGTATCCCGAGATACGCAGTATTTT.

The chain couples TRBV5-1 to TRBJ2-3; no firm D call. The germline V gene has CDR1 SGHRS and CDR2 YFSETQ. The CDR3 spans 12 residues. Trimming stripped 1 base from V and 4 bases from J, with 4 bases between. CDR3 in amino acids: CASSLFPDTQYF. The CDR3 nucleotides read TGCGCCAGCAGCTTGTTTCCAGATACGCAGTATTTT.

In this sample, this clonotype turned up a few times. The chain carries TRBV4-2 and TRBJ1-4, with TRBD1 identical over 10 bases. Germline CDR1 is LGHNA and CDR2 is YNFKEQ. This CDR3 comprises 17 residues. V dropped 1 base and J dropped 8; count of bases not matched to a gene: 10. CDR3 sequence: CASSQGQGAQPQEKLFF. CDR3 bases: TGTGCCAGCAGCCAAGGACAGGGGGCACAACCCCAGGAAAAACTGTTTTTT.

This clonotype was observed a few times. The CDR3 DNA is TGCAGTGCTAGCGTTCTGGGGGCGAGGAAAGAGACCCAGTACTTC. Its translation is CSASVLGARKETQYF. V gene TRBV20-1 combines with J gene TRBJ2-5, with a possible D match to TRBD1 (6 bases). The V and J ends lost 3 bases and 3 bases respectively, with 17 bases between them. CDR1 DFQATT and CDR2 SNEGSKA come from the germline V gene (reference sequence). The CDR3 has 15 residues.

The chain couples TRBV12-3 or TRBV12-4 to TRBJ2-7; 7 positions match TRBD1. J was trimmed by 6 bases and V by 6 bases; bases with no gene match: 17. CDR3 length: 16 amino acids. As DNA, the CDR3 is TGTGCCAGCAGAAGCCGGACAGGAGAGGGAACGGGCGAGCAGTACTTC. It specifies CASRSRTGEGTGEQYF.

The rearrangement joins TRBV12-3 or TRBV12-4 to TRBJ2-7; maybe TRBD1 (6 bases). CDR3 length equals 14 residues. V was clipped by 5 bases and J by 4 bases, with 15 bases between them. In nucleotides, the CDR3 is TGTGCCAGCAGTCTCGGGGCAGGGGAATACGAGCAGTACTTC. This translates into CASSLGAGEYEQYF.

This clonotype was observed a handful of times. The chain combines TRBV29-1 with TRBJ2-3, with a possible D match to TRBD2 (5 bases). With 5 bases removed from V and 7 bases from J, the gap between germline ends came to 28 bases. This CDR3 is 17 amino acids long. The germline V gene has CDR1 SQVTM and CDR2 ANQGSEA. In nucleotides, the CDR3 is TGCAGCGTTCATCGCTTTTCGGCTAGCCGGTCCCAACATACGCAGTATTTT. Its translation is CSVHRFSASRSQHTQYF.

V usage is TRBV29-1 and J usage is TRBJ2-5; 8 nucleotides line up with TRBD1. V lost 7 bases, J lost 9 bases, and 7 bases stayed unmatched. The CDR3 contains 11 residues. Germline CDR1 SQVTM, CDR2 ANQGSEA. DNA of the CDR3: TGCAGCGCCGGACAGGGAGAACCCCAGTACTTC. It is translated as CSAGQGEPQYF.

This clonotype was detected many times. This CDR3 reads CAIRDRRGETQYF. Here the CDR3 DNA reads TGTGCCATCAGGGACAGGAGAGGGGAGACCCAGTACTTC. V usage is TRBV10-3 and J usage is TRBJ2-5; TRBD1 matches at 7 bases. V lost 6 bases to trimming and J lost 5 bases; unmatched junction nucleotides: 6. There are 13 residues in the CDR3. CDR1 and CDR2 from the germline V gene are ENHRY and SYGVKD.

The CDR3 DNA reads as TGTGCCACCAGCGCTGATTCCCCGGGACTAGCGGGTTACGAGCAGTACTTC. It encodes CATSADSPGLAGYEQYF. V is TRBV15 and J is TRBJ2-7; the match to TRBD2 covers 12 bases. J was trimmed by 4 bases and V by 5 bases; bases with no gene match: 12. The CDR3 length is 17 residues. Per the germline V gene, CDR1 is LNHNV and CDR2 is YYDKDF (reference sequence).

A few counts support this clonotype. This chain joins TRBV7-3 and TRBJ2-1, with D tentatively TRBD1 (6 bases). The CDR3 contains 15 residues. CDR1 SGHTA and CDR2 FQGTGA come from the germline V gene. Trimming shortened V by 2 bases and J by 3 bases, and 11 bases separated the two germline ends. The CDR3 loop reads CASSLDRRIYNEQFF. The DNA of the CDR3 is TGTGCCAGCAGCTTAGACAGGCGCATCTACAATGAGCAGTTCTTC.

This chain links TRBV6-2 or TRBV6-3 with TRBJ1-5, with a possible D match to TRBD1 (5 bases). Trimming stripped 10 bases from V and 2 bases from J, with 15 bases between. CDR3 length: 14 amino acids. In germline, CDR1 is MNHEY, CDR2 SVGEGT. The CDR3 region is CATLQDIGNQPQHF. The CDR3 nucleotides read TGTGCCACTCTTCAGGACATCGGCAATCAGCCCCAGCATTTT.

This clonotype was seen more than once but under ten times. The rearrangement links TRBV20-1 to TRBJ2-7; TRBD1 matches at 10 bases. CDR1 is DFQATT, CDR2 SNEGSKA, per germline (reference sequence). The CDR3 totals 15 residues. Trimming at V came to 2 bases and at J to 5 bases, leaving 9 bases not matched to a gene. CDR3 sequence: CSARRDRGSGHEQYF. The DNA for the CDR3 is TGCAGTGCTAGACGGGACAGGGGTTCCGGGCACGAGCAGTACTTC.

V gene TRBV4-2 combines with J gene TRBJ2-1; D unresolved. Between the trimmed V and J ends, which lost 0 bases and 6 bases, there was a span of 9 bases. This CDR3 is 14 amino acids long. The V gene's germline CDR1 is LGHNA and CDR2 YNFKEQ. The CDR3 is CASSQDRAPNEQFF. CDR3 DNA: TGTGCCAGCAGCCAAGACCGCGCGCCCAATGAGCAGTTCTTC.

This clonotype appeared many times. This sequence joins TRBV7-2 and TRBJ2-3; TRBD1 or TRBD2 may be the D gene (5 bases each). The CDR3 totals 15 residues. CDR1 and CDR2 from the germline V gene are SGHTA and FQGNSA. Trimming removed 0 bases at V and 4 bases at J, with 11 bases between. In DNA form, the CDR3 reads TGTGCCAGCAGCTTAGCGGTGATGGGGGCAGATACGCAGTATTTT. Translation: CASSLAVMGADTQYF.

This clonotype appeared a few times. The V gene is TRBV12-3 or TRBV12-4, the J gene TRBJ2-2; D ambiguous. This CDR3 has 13 amino acids. V was trimmed by 5 bases and J by 6 bases, leaving 10 bases between them. CDR3 coding DNA: TGTGCCAGCAGTCCCCTTTTCGCCGGGGAGCTGTTTTTT. Translating it yields CASSPLFAGELFF.

A few counts support this clonotype. V is TRBV29-1 and J is TRBJ2-3, with D hard to call. This CDR3 is 11 amino acids long. Trimming shortened V by 5 bases and J by 4 bases, and 7 bases separated the two germline ends. Germline V gene data show CDR1 as SQVTM and CDR2 as ANQGSEA. CDR3 amino acids: CSVSFSDTQYF. As DNA, the CDR3 is TGCAGCGTTAGCTTCTCAGATACGCAGTATTTT.

This clonotype was detected a few times. V gene TRBV28 combines with J gene TRBJ1-1; D remains unclear. This CDR3 comprises 11 residues. Trimming cost V 4 bases and J 11 bases, with 11 bases left between them. CDR1 is MDHEN and CDR2 is SYDVKM in the germline V gene. Here the CDR3 DNA reads TGTGCCAGCAGTTCGTGGAAATGGGCTTTCTTT. Protein sequence: CASSSWKWAFF.

To note about this clonotype: This may stem from a read error, because a much larger clone lies one nucleotide away. The chain carries TRBV12-3 or TRBV12-4 and TRBJ2-1; 11 bases match TRBD2. There are 16 residues in the CDR3. Germline trimming cut 4 bases from V and 9 bases from J; bases unmatched to any gene: 11. The CDR3 is CASSSPLLAGDAEQFF. The DNA of the CDR3 is TGTGCCAGCAGTTCTCCCCTACTAGCGGGAGACGCTGAGCAGTTCTTC.

This clonotype was recorded at least ten times. V and J are TRBV6-5 and TRBJ1-1, with D uncertain. V lost 4 bases to trimming and J lost 4 bases, with 13 bases between them. This CDR3 is 14 amino acids long. Germline-derived CDR1 and CDR2 are MNHEY and SVGAGI. In DNA, the CDR3 is TGTGCCAGCAGTTCCGGACCGCTATTCACTGAAGCTTTCTTT. Amino acids: CASSSGPLFTEAFF.

This clonotype was picked up a small number of times. CDR3 in amino acids: CSVGGTGPGEQFF. In DNA form, the CDR3 reads TGCAGCGTTGGGGGGACAGGGCCGGGCGAGCAGTTCTTC. The chain has TRBV29-1 and TRBJ2-1, with 9 bases identical to TRBD1. V lost 4 bases, J lost 10 bases, and 8 bases stayed unmatched. In germline, CDR1 is SQVTM, CDR2 ANQGSEA. CDR3 size: 13 residues.

The table lists this clonotype with many counts. V and J are TRBV12-3 or TRBV12-4 and TRBJ1-2; 7 nucleotides line up with TRBD1. V was clipped by 5 bases and J by 8 bases; unmatched bases: 11. The CDR3 length is 14 residues. CDR3 in DNA: TGTGCCAGCAGTCCTCGACAGGGAGGGACGGGCTACACCTTC. It encodes CASSPRQGGTGYTF.